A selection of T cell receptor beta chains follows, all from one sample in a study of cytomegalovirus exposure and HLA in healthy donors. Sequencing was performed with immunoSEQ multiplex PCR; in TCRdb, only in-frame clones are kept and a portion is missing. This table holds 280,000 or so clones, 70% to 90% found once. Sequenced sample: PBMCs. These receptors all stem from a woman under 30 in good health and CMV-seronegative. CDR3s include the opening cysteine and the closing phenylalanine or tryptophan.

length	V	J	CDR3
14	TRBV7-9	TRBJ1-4	CASSLAGANEKLFF
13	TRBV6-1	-	CASSLSISYEQYF
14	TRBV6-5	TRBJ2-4	CASSYSLDKNIQYF
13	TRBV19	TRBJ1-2	CASSPQGWNGYTF
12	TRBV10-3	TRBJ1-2	CAIRQGGDGYTF
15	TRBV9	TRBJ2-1	CASSPGLAGVDEQFF
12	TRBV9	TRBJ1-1	CASSLPGQPAFF
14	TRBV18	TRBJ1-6	CASSPSRGDSPLHF
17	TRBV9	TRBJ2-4	CASSPTSGGAYAHIQYF
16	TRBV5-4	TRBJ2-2	CASSLWGPRVSGELFF
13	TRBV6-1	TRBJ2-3	CASSEGREDTQYF
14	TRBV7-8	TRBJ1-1	CASSPTRGRTEAFF
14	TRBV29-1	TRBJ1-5	CSVGTDYSNQPQHF
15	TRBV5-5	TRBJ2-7	CASSLAGTPFYEQYF
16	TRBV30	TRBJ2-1	CAWLPRGTGSYNEQFF
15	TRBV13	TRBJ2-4	CASSLDTGAENIQYF
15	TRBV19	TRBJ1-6	CASSLQGTHRSPLHF
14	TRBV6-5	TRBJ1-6	CASSDGLGDSPLHF
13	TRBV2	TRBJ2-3	CASSGLAADTQYF